The clone carrying this TCR beta chain occurred a few times. Then a second PCR, running about 7 to 11 cycles, was carried out with a sample-barcoded 5' primer and a J-beta primer mix. The authors tagged each cDNA molecule using a template-switch adaptor with 12 random nucleotides. MiXCR was run by TCRdb on the 5' RACE reads, yielding one entry per CDR3 protein. In the table there are about 1,500,000 distinct CDR3 sequences, roughly 27% of which are singletons. Per germline, CDR1 SGHDN and CDR2 FVKESK. With 8 bases removed from V and 5 bases from J, the gap between germline ends came to 9 bases. This CDR3 has 11 residues. The data derive from a study of blood T cells in healthy people across ages. Healthy individuals of Caucasian origin from Russia, aged roughly 6 to 100, served as donors.

The sequenced sample was blood. The rearrangement links TRBV14 to TRBJ2-5; D unresolved. The clonotype comes from a woman in her 30s in good health. CDR3 sequence reads: CASALKETQYF. CDR3 DNA: TGTGCCAGCGCCCTCAAGGAGACCCAGTACTTC.